Listed below are T cell receptor beta chains from one sample, sequenced in a study of blood T cell repertoires in COVID-19. Here immunoSEQ multiplex PCR was the method, and the copy in TCRdb shows in-frame clones only, minus some. The table has fewer than 150,000 clones, roughly 86% seen once; the top ten hold more than 3.5%. The sequenced material came from peripheral blood. These receptors were obtained from a woman aged 55-69 years with acute or convalescent COVID-19. Both conserved end residues are part of each CDR3.

V gene	J gene	CDR3 protein
TRBV10-1	TRBJ2-1	CASSESAGGLNEQFF
TRBV19	TRBJ2-3	CASSADWADTQYF
TRBV6-6	TRBJ1-1	CASSPPGQGANTEAFF
TRBV6-5	TRBJ1-2	CASRKGQGFMDGYTF
TRBV19	TRBJ2-3	CASSIETDTQYF
TRBV9	TRBJ1-1	CASSPPDSNTEAFF
TRBV7-5	TRBJ1-5	CARSTRQSNQPQHF
TRBV29-1	TRBJ1-1	CSVVWGQGRPEAFF
TRBV25-1	TRBJ1-4	CASSGTTVGNEKLFF
TRBV28	TRBJ1-5	CASSLFGQGAGQPQHF
TRBV11-3	TRBJ1-1	CASSLGQGTEAFF
TRBV19	TRBJ2-1	CASSKRDRGDEQFF
TRBV5-1	TRBJ1-2	CASSLEGQAEGYTF
TRBV12-3/TRBV12-4	TRBJ2-7	CASTRQSSYEQYF
TRBV10-1	TRBJ2-7	CASSLSQLGEQYF
TRBV3-1/TRBV3-2	TRBJ2-5	CASSETSEWQETQYF
TRBV15	TRBJ2-2	CATSRARTGGTGELFF
TRBV5-1	TRBJ1-1	CASSSDGRTNTEAFF
TRBV18	TRBJ1-5	CASSPLGTGGNQPQHF
TRBV12-5	TRBJ1-1	CASAPAGGRAFF
TRBV6-5	TRBJ1-1	CASGFRRTVNTEAFF
TRBV6-5	TRBJ1-2	CASSYSQYYGYTF
TRBV7-3	TRBJ2-1	CASSLASGGSYNEQFF
TRBV3-1/TRBV3-2	TRBJ1-6	CASSRGIREYSPLHF
TRBV7-2	TRBJ2-1	CASSPLGWGRFNEQFF
TRBV21-1	TRBJ1-1	CASFPTGVTEAFF
TRBV5-1	TRBJ1-6	CASSYGRSGANSPLHF
TRBV25-1	TRBJ2-1	CASALYNEQFF
TRBV19	TRBJ1-1	CASSSGALPLFF
TRBV6-5	TRBJ2-1	CASRTTQSSYNEQFF
TRBV20-1	TRBJ2-7	CSARGRYEQYF
TRBV12-5	TRBJ1-1	CASGFPTGKNTEAFF
TRBV19	TRBJ1-5	CASSISPAGNQPQHF
TRBV18	TRBJ2-5	CASSPQQGISGETQYF
TRBV12-3/TRBV12-4	TRBJ1-1	CASSVTGGTEAFF
TRBV27	TRBJ2-5	CASSLNRGETQYF
TRBV2	TRBJ2-7	CASSKQGYEQYF
TRBV4-2	TRBJ1-6	CASSQSTGLDSPLHF
TRBV12-3/TRBV12-4	TRBJ1-1	CASSSGQGLKAFF
TRBV5-1	TRBJ2-7	CASSETGEGGSYEQYF
TRBV29-1	TRBJ1-1	CSAGDRKVTNTEAFF
TRBV5-5	TRBJ1-1	CASSLQGISTEAFF
TRBV21-1	TRBJ2-1	CASTDTNLQFF
TRBV6-2/TRBV6-3	TRBJ2-7	CASSTSGQALEQYF